A selection of T cell receptor beta chains follows, all from one sample in a study of cytomegalovirus exposure and HLA in healthy donors. Data came from immunoSEQ multiplex PCR; TCRdb stores just in-frame clones and leaves some out. The table records around 150,000 clones, approximately 81% of them present only once. Sequencing input: PBMCs. Receptors originate from a man aged 18 to 35 in good health and CMV-seronegative. The CDR3 runs from the conserved cysteine through the conserved F or W. D genes are given only for firm matches. Clone size is shown for a subset of rows, as once, few, many or a class of expanded clone.

clone size: once
J gene: TRBJ2-3
D gene: TRBD2
V gene: TRBV7-3
CDR3 protein: CASSTGLAGSIDTQYF
CDR3 DNA: TGTGCCAGCAGCACCGGACTAGCGGGGTCCATAGATACGCAGTATTTT

clone size: NA
J gene: TRBJ1-5
D gene: NA
V gene: TRBV9
CDR3 protein: CASSPGGSNQPQHF
CDR3 DNA: TGTGCCAGCAGCCCCGGGGGTAGCAATCAGCCCCAGCATTTT

clone size: few
J gene: TRBJ1-1
D gene: NA
V gene: TRBV27
CDR3 protein: CASRTSGFPNTEAFF
CDR3 DNA: TGTGCCAGCAGGACCTCGGGGTTTCCGAACACTGAAGCTTTCTTT

clone size: NA
J gene: TRBJ2-1
D gene: TRBD2
V gene: TRBV4-1
CDR3 protein: CASSQVAGGLGEQFF
CDR3 DNA: TGCGCCAGCAGCCAAGTTGCGGGAGGGCTCGGTGAGCAGTTCTTC

clone size: NA
J gene: TRBJ2-7
D gene: NA
V gene: TRBV30
CDR3 protein: CAWNVGSEYEQYF
CDR3 DNA: TGTGCCTGGAATGTCGGGTCCGAGTACGAGCAGTACTTC

clone size: NA
J gene: TRBJ2-1
D gene: NA
V gene: TRBV2
CDR3 protein: CASSDVNSLRNEQFF
CDR3 DNA: TGTGCCAGCAGTGATGTGAACAGTCTACGCAATGAGCAGTTCTTC

clone size: NA
J gene: TRBJ2-1
D gene: TRBD1
V gene: TRBV7-3
CDR3 protein: CASSVGQANNEQFF
CDR3 DNA: TGTGCCAGCAGCGTGGGACAGGCTAACAATGAGCAGTTCTTC

clone size: NA
J gene: TRBJ2-5
D gene: TRBD1
V gene: TRBV7-2
CDR3 protein: CASSDPGQGNQYF
CDR3 DNA: TGTGCCAGCAGCGATCCGGGACAGGGGAACCAGTACTTC

clone size: NA
J gene: TRBJ2-7
D gene: TRBD1
V gene: TRBV27
CDR3 protein: CASSSGTGIYEQYF
CDR3 DNA: TGTGCCAGCAGTTCCGGGACAGGGATCTACGAGCAGTACTTC

clone size: few
J gene: TRBJ1-1
D gene: NA
V gene: TRBV5-1
CDR3 protein: CASSLESGRGRGAFF
CDR3 DNA: TGCGCCAGCAGCTTGGAGTCAGGGCGGGGCCGTGGGGCTTTCTTT

clone size: NA
J gene: TRBJ2-1
D gene: NA
V gene: TRBV6-4
CDR3 protein: CASSDSSRGEQFF
CDR3 DNA: TGTGCCAGCAGTGACTCGAGTCGGGGAGAGCAGTTCTTC

clone size: once
J gene: TRBJ1-4
D gene: NA
V gene: TRBV7-9
CDR3 protein: CATTFVAPGGEKLFF
CDR3 DNA: TGTGCAACCACCTTTGTGGCGCCCGGCGGCGAAAAACTGTTTTTT

clone size: NA
J gene: TRBJ2-7
D gene: NA
V gene: TRBV21-1
CDR3 protein: CASMTSGPSSYEQYF
CDR3 DNA: TGTGCCAGCATGACTAGCGGCCCTAGCTCCTACGAGCAGTACTTC

clone size: once
J gene: TRBJ2-1
D gene: TRBD2
V gene: TRBV6-5
CDR3 protein: CASRLAGRGNEQFF
CDR3 DNA: TGTGCCAGCAGATTAGCGGGACGGGGCAATGAGCAGTTCTTC

clone size: NA
J gene: TRBJ2-1
D gene: NA
V gene: TRBV5-1
CDR3 protein: CASSLDRISSYNEQFF
CDR3 DNA: TGCGCCAGCAGCCTAGACAGGATCAGCTCCTACAATGAGCAGTTCTTC

clone size: NA
J gene: TRBJ2-5
D gene: TRBD2
V gene: TRBV28
CDR3 protein: CASSTFVIAGQETQYF
CDR3 DNA: TGTGCCAGCAGCACCTTCGTCATAGCGGGCCAAGAGACCCAGTACTTC

clone size: NA
J gene: TRBJ1-1
D gene: TRBD1
V gene: TRBV19
CDR3 protein: CASSARTGKANTEAFF
CDR3 DNA: TGTGCCAGTAGTGCCCGGACAGGGAAGGCGAACACTGAAGCTTTCTTT

clone size: NA
J gene: TRBJ1-4
D gene: TRBD1
V gene: TRBV9
CDR3 protein: CASSLTGTANEKLFF
CDR3 DNA: TGTGCCAGCAGCCTAACCGGGACAGCTAATGAAAAACTGTTTTTT

clone size: NA
J gene: TRBJ2-5
D gene: NA
V gene: TRBV5-1
CDR3 protein: CASSFGERETQYF
CDR3 DNA: TGCGCCAGCAGCTTCGGGGAGAGAGAGACCCAGTACTTC

clone size: NA
J gene: TRBJ2-2
D gene: NA
V gene: TRBV29-1
CDR3 protein: CSVDRGVTGELFF
CDR3 DNA: TGCAGCGTTGATCGGGGAGTCACCGGGGAGCTGTTTTTT

clone size: NA
J gene: TRBJ2-1
D gene: TRBD2
V gene: TRBV5-6
CDR3 protein: CASSLPTSDSYNEQFF
CDR3 DNA: TGTGCCAGCAGCCTACCGACTAGCGATTCCTACAATGAGCAGTTCTTC

clone size: NA
J gene: TRBJ1-2
D gene: TRBD1
V gene: TRBV5-1
CDR3 protein: CASSSPPGQGIDGYTF
CDR3 DNA: TGCGCCAGCAGCTCTCCCCCGGGACAGGGTATCGATGGCTACACCTTC

clone size: NA
J gene: TRBJ1-2
D gene: NA
V gene: TRBV5-8
CDR3 protein: CAGRYTVGDGYTF
CDR3 DNA: TGTGCCGGAAGATATACAGTCGGGGATGGCTACACCTTC

clone size: NA
J gene: TRBJ2-7
D gene: NA
V gene: TRBV27
CDR3 protein: CASSQGHEQYF
CDR3 DNA: TGTGCCAGCAGTCAGGGCCACGAGCAGTACTTC

clone size: NA
J gene: TRBJ1-5
D gene: TRBD1
V gene: TRBV10-2
CDR3 protein: CASSLTGGSGQPQHF
CDR3 DNA: TGCGCCAGCAGTCTTACAGGGGGGTCGGGCCAGCCCCAGCATTTT

clone size: few
J gene: TRBJ2-1
D gene: NA
V gene: TRBV19
CDR3 protein: CASKGGMAYNEQFF
CDR3 DNA: TGTGCCAGTAAGGGGGGGATGGCCTACAATGAGCAGTTCTTC

clone size: NA
J gene: TRBJ1-5
D gene: NA
V gene: TRBV27
CDR3 protein: CASRLASNQPQHF
CDR3 DNA: TGTGCCAGCAGACTTGCCAGCAATCAGCCCCAGCATTTT

clone size: NA
J gene: TRBJ1-5
D gene: TRBD1
V gene: TRBV6-1
CDR3 protein: CASSEYIWDSGAEAQPQHF
CDR3 DNA: TGTGCCAGCAGTGAATATATCTGGGACAGTGGGGCCGAAGCCCAGCCCCAGCATTTT

clone size: NA
J gene: TRBJ1-3
D gene: NA
V gene: TRBV6-1
CDR3 protein: CASRPPVSSGNTIYF
CDR3 DNA: TGTGCCAGCAGGCCCCCGGTCTCCTCTGGAAACACCATATATTTT

clone size: NA
J gene: TRBJ2-7
D gene: NA
V gene: TRBV28
CDR3 protein: CASSLWQGYYEQYF
CDR3 DNA: TGTGCCAGCAGTTTGTGGCAGGGGTACTACGAGCAGTACTTC

clone size: NA
J gene: TRBJ1-2
D gene: NA
V gene: TRBV19
CDR3 protein: CASSIAQWASNYGYTF
CDR3 DNA: TGTGCCAGTAGTATAGCCCAGTGGGCATCCAACTATGGCTACACCTTC

clone size: NA
J gene: TRBJ2-7
D gene: NA
V gene: TRBV7-9
CDR3 protein: CSSSLGAGTYEQYF
CDR3 DNA: TGTTCCAGCAGCTTAGGTGCAGGTACCTACGAGCAGTACTTC

clone size: few
J gene: TRBJ1-4
D gene: NA
V gene: TRBV6-6
CDR3 protein: CASSYSNQPAREKLFF
CDR3 DNA: TGTGCCAGCAGTTACTCGAATCAGCCTGCCAGGGAAAAACTGTTTTTT

clone size: NA
J gene: TRBJ1-5
D gene: TRBD1
V gene: TRBV7-8
CDR3 protein: CASSLARFRGQYQPQHF
CDR3 DNA: TGTGCCAGCAGCTTAGCCAGATTCAGGGGGCAATATCAGCCCCAGCATTTT

clone size: NA
J gene: TRBJ1-1
D gene: NA
V gene: TRBV6-4
CDR3 protein: CASSDRWGDSEAFF
CDR3 DNA: TGTGCCAGCAGTGACCGTTGGGGCGATTCCGAAGCTTTCTTT

clone size: NA
J gene: TRBJ2-2
D gene: NA
V gene: TRBV5-4
CDR3 protein: CASSLGPGEGAGELFF
CDR3 DNA: TGTGCCAGCAGCTTGGGGCCGGGGGAAGGCGCCGGGGAGCTGTTTTTT

clone size: few
J gene: TRBJ2-3
D gene: NA
V gene: TRBV11-2
CDR3 protein: CASSHMRRPDTQYF
CDR3 DNA: TGTGCCAGCAGCCACATGCGGAGGCCAGATACGCAGTATTTT

clone size: few
J gene: TRBJ2-1
D gene: TRBD1
V gene: TRBV25-1
CDR3 protein: CASSEERQGASYEQFF
CDR3 DNA: TGTGCCAGCAGTGAGGAACGACAGGGGGCGAGCTATGAGCAGTTCTTC

clone size: NA
J gene: TRBJ2-7
D gene: NA
V gene: TRBV21-1
CDR3 protein: CATYLGARDRLYEQYF
CDR3 DNA: TGTGCCACCTACTTGGGGGCCCGGGACAGGCTTTACGAGCAGTACTTC

clone size: NA
J gene: TRBJ2-2
D gene: TRBD2
V gene: TRBV5-1
CDR3 protein: CASSLSLAGGNTGELFF
CDR3 DNA: TGCGCCAGCAGCTTGTCATTAGCGGGGGGGAACACCGGGGAGCTGTTTTTT

clone size: NA
J gene: TRBJ1-2
D gene: TRBD1
V gene: TRBV5-1
CDR3 protein: CASSSRQGADNYGYTF
CDR3 DNA: TGCGCCAGCAGCTCCCGACAGGGGGCTGATAACTATGGCTACACCTTC

clone size: NA
J gene: TRBJ1-1
D gene: NA
V gene: TRBV28
CDR3 protein: CASSLFGGGTEAFF
CDR3 DNA: TGTGCCAGCAGTTTATTTGGGGGCGGCACTGAAGCTTTCTTT

clone size: NA
J gene: TRBJ2-7
D gene: NA
V gene: TRBV25-1
CDR3 protein: CASSAPNSYEQYF
CDR3 DNA: TGTGCCAGCAGTGCCCCTAATTCCTACGAGCAGTACTTC

clone size: NA
J gene: TRBJ2-7
D gene: TRBD1
V gene: TRBV5-6
CDR3 protein: CASSSQGTYEQYF
CDR3 DNA: TGTGCCAGCAGCTCACAGGGGACCTACGAGCAGTACTTC

clone size: few
J gene: TRBJ2-5
D gene: NA
V gene: TRBV11-1
CDR3 protein: CASSLGQQETQYF
CDR3 DNA: TGTGCCAGCAGCTTAGGTCAGCAAGAGACCCAGTACTTC

clone size: NA
J gene: TRBJ2-2
D gene: TRBD1
V gene: TRBV2
CDR3 protein: CASKWTGASTGELFF
CDR3 DNA: TGTGCCAGCAAGTGGACAGGGGCGAGCACCGGGGAGCTGTTTTTT

clone size: NA
J gene: TRBJ2-1
D gene: TRBD2
V gene: TRBV10-3
CDR3 protein: CAISARAGGREQFF
CDR3 DNA: TGTGCCATCAGTGCAAGGGCGGGAGGAAGGGAGCAGTTCTTC

clone size: few
J gene: TRBJ1-5
D gene: NA
V gene: TRBV28
CDR3 protein: CASSPYSNQPQHF
CDR3 DNA: TGTGCCAGCAGCCCGTATAGCAATCAGCCCCAGCATTTT